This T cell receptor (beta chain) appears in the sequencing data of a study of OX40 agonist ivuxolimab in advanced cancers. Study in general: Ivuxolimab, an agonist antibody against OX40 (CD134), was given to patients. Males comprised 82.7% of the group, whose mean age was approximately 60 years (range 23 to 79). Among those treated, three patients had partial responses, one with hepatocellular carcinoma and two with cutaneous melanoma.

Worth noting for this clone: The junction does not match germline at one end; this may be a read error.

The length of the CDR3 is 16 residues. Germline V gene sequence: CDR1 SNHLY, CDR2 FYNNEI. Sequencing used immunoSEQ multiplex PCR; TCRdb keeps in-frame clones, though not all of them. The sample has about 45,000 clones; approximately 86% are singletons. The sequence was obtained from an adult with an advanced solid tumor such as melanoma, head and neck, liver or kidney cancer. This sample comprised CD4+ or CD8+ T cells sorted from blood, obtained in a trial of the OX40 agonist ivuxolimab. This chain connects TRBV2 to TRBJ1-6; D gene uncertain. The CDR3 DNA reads TGTGCCAGCAGTGGCTTGCGGGGAGGTTATAATTCAGCCCTCCACTTT. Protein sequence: CASSGLRGGYNSALHF. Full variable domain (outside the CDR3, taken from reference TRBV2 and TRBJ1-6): EPEVTQTPSHQVTQMGQEVILRCVPISNHLYFYWYRQILGQKVEFLVSFYNNEISEKSEIFDDQFSVERPDGSNFTLKIRSTKLEDSAMYFCASSGLRGGYNSALHFGNGTRLTVT.